Shown below are 17 T cell receptor beta chains from a single sample sequenced in a study of cytomegalovirus exposure and HLA in healthy donors. 13 Jbeta primers and 60 Vbeta primers were used for the PCR. Data came from immunoSEQ multiplex PCR; TCRdb stores just in-frame clones and leaves some out. The sample holds about 76,000 clones, roughly 78% seen once. Sequencing was carried out using PBMCs. These receptors all stem from a male donor in good health and CMV-seropositive.

The chain has TRBV4-3 and TRBJ1-1; no clear D. Germline CDR1 LGHNA, CDR2 YSLEER. The ends were cut back, 0 bases at V and 5 bases at J, with 7 bases in the middle. CDR3 length equals 13 residues. CDR3 in DNA: TGCGCCAGCAGCCAAGAAGGAGTGACTGAAGCTTTCTTT. This codes for CASSQEGVTEAFF.

V is TRBV10-3 and J is TRBJ2-1; D gene ambiguous. Germline CDR1 is ENHRY and CDR2 is SYGVKD. The V gene lost 0 bases and the J gene lost 9 bases, with 9 bases spanning the gap. The CDR3 loop spans 13 amino acids. CDR3 coding DNA: TGTGCCATCAGTGAGTCGAGTGGTGTTGAGCAGTTCTTC. As protein: CAISESSGVEQFF.

This rearrangement joins TRBV6-5 to TRBJ2-3; 7 bases agree with TRBD2. Unmatched junction bases numbered 6, after V lost 6 bases and J lost 0 bases. Germline V gene data show CDR1 as MNHEY and CDR2 as SVGAGI. This CDR3 has 15 residues. This chain's CDR3 is CASSRLAASTDTQYF. The CDR3 nucleotides are TGTGCCAGCAGCCGTCTAGCGGCCAGCACAGATACGCAGTATTTT.

This chain uses TRBV5-1 with TRBJ2-7; 9 nucleotides align to TRBD1. J gave up 6 bases and V 0 bases, and 4 bases lay outside the gene matches. Germline assignment: CDR1 SGHRS and CDR2 YFSETQ. This CDR3 is built from 14 residues. DNA of the CDR3: TGCGCCAGCAGCTTGGAGGGGACAGGGCTCGAGCAGTACTTC. This encodes CASSLEGTGLEQYF.

The V gene is TRBV5-4, the J gene TRBJ2-7; 7 positions match TRBD2. With V trimmed by 4 bases and J by 3 bases, 10 bases remained unmatched. CDR1 SGHNT and CDR2 YYREEE come from the germline V gene (reference sequence). This CDR3 is 15 amino acids long. This CDR3 is CASSLPGEGIYEQYF. DNA of the CDR3: TGTGCCAGCAGCCTCCCCGGGGAGGGAATCTACGAGCAGTACTTC.

V and J are TRBV27 and TRBJ1-5; tentative D call: TRBD1 (6 bases). This CDR3 has 17 amino acids. Between the trimmed V and J ends, which lost 5 bases and 7 bases, there was a span of 24 bases. The germline V gene encodes CDR1 MNHEY and CDR2 SMNVEV (reference sequence). The CDR3 coding sequence is TGTGCCAGCAGTCCCCCCCCCTTCGGGGGGGCTAGGCAGCCCCAGCATTTT. The encoded protein is CASSPPPFGGARQPQHF.

The chain uses TRBV2 and TRBJ2-2; maybe TRBD2 (6 bases). V shed 2 bases and J shed 0 bases, with 10 bases lying between them. CDR1 and CDR2 (germline): SNHLY, FYNNEI. The CDR3 has 16 residues. The CDR3 sequence is CASSELAVANTGELFF. The CDR3 nucleotides read TGTGCCAGCAGTGAATTAGCGGTTGCGAACACCGGGGAGCTGTTTTTT. Drawing the rest from reference TRBV2 and TRBJ2-2, the complete variable domain is EPEVTQTPSHQVTQMGQEVILRCVPISNHLYFYWYRQILGQKVEFLVSFYNNEISEKSEIFDDQFSVERPDGSNFTLKIRSTKLEDSAMYFCASSELAVANTGELFFGEGSRLTVL.

V usage is TRBV5-8 and J usage is TRBJ1-3; 10 bases agree with TRBD1. Looked up from germline, CDR1 is SGHTS and CDR2 is YDEGEE. Trimming removed 0 bases from V and 4 bases from J; junction bases left unmatched: 7. The CDR3 contains 17 residues. The CDR3 is CASSLGTGGTSGNTIYF. CDR3 bases: TGTGCCAGCAGCTTGGGGACAGGGGGTACCTCCGGAAACACCATATATTTT.

This CDR3 reads CASSRTSGTDTQYF. The CDR3 bases are TGTGCCAGCAGCCGGACTAGCGGCACAGATACGCAGTATTTT. This sequence joins TRBV11-2 and TRBJ2-3; the match to TRBD2 covers 9 bases. CDR1 is SGHAT and CDR2 is FQNNGV in the germline V gene. This CDR3 has 14 residues. Losses at the gene ends were 5 bases for V and 1 base for J; bases not matched to a gene: 1.

V is TRBV19 and J is TRBJ1-1; D may be TRBD1 (5 bases). The CDR3 is 14 amino acids. The V end lost 7 bases, the J end lost 2 bases, and 14 bases lay between the germline ends. The V gene's germline CDR1 is LNHDA and CDR2 SQIVND (reference sequence). The CDR3 DNA is TGTGCCAGTACCCAATTGGGACTAAACACTGAAGCTTTCTTT. Residues: CASTQLGLNTEAFF.

Details on this clone: Other DNA variants within this sample encode the same CDR3. The chain couples TRBV18 to TRBJ2-7; D gene uncertain. Germline V gene sequence: CDR1 KGHSH, CDR2 LQKENI. V lost 3 bases and J lost 2, with 11 bases in between. The CDR3 has 14 amino acids. DNA for the CDR3: TGTGCCAGCTCACCGCCGAGGAATCCCTACGAGCAGTACTTC. This encodes CASSPPRNPYEQYF.

The sample holds one count of this clone. This rearrangement joins TRBV6-5 to TRBJ1-1, with 8 bases that match TRBD1. The CDR3 runs 14 residues. V was pared by 4 bases and J by 5 bases, with 6 bases of the junction left unmatched. Per the germline V gene, CDR1 is MNHEY and CDR2 is SVGAGI. CDR3 DNA: TGTGCCAGCAGTTCCTGGACAGGGCGGACTGAAGCTTTCTTT. Translation: CASSSWTGRTEAFF.

The CDR3 coding sequence is TGTGCCAGCAGTGAATCCGCCAGGGGGGACACAGATACGCAGTATTTT. The encoded protein is CASSESARGDTDTQYF. This chain connects TRBV25-1 to TRBJ2-3, with a weak D call TRBD1 (7 bases). V was clipped by 1 base and J by 2 bases, with 13 bases between them. This CDR3 spans 16 amino acids. Per germline, CDR1 MGHDK and CDR2 SYGVNS. Full variable domain (remainder filled in from reference TRBV25-1 and TRBJ2-3): EADIYQTPRYLVIGTGKKITLECSQTMGHDKMYWYQQDPGMELHLIHYSYGVNSTEKGDLSSESTVSRIRTEHFPLTLESARPSHTSQYLCASSESARGDTDTQYFGPGTRLTVL.

CDR3 sequence: CASSLASSGSGNEQYF. The CDR3 DNA reads as TGCGCCAGCAGCTTGGCCTCTAGCGGGAGTGGCAACGAGCAGTACTTC. The gene calls are TRBV5-1 and TRBJ2-7; TRBD2 agrees at 10 bases. Germline lookup yields CDR1 SGHRS and CDR2 YFSETQ. This CDR3 has 16 amino acids. V shed 0 bases and J 5 bases; nucleotides not matched to a gene: 8.

This rearrangement joins TRBV30 to TRBJ1-3; tentative D call: TRBD1 (6 bases). V was pared by 1 base and J by 4 bases, with 14 bases between. CDR1 is GTSNPN and CDR2 is SVGIG in the germline V gene (reference sequence). This CDR3 region has 15 residues. The CDR3 DNA reads as TGTGCCTGGAGTGGGGACAACCCCAGAGGAAACACCATATATTTT. Its protein product is CAWSGDNPRGNTIYF.

A word on this clone: This sample also contains other DNA sequences that code for the same CDR3. V gene TRBV27 combines with J gene TRBJ2-1; 7 positions agree with TRBD2. CDR3 length: 14 residues. Trimming removed 3 bases from V and 4 bases from J; junction bases left unmatched: 3. From germline, CDR1 is MNHEY and CDR2 SMNVEV (reference sequence). CDR3 DNA sequence: TGTGCCAGCAGTTTTCTAGCGGTTTACAATGAGCAGTTCTTC. Its protein is CASSFLAVYNEQFF.

The chain employs TRBV5-1 and TRBJ2-7; the D gene is possibly TRBD2 (6 bases). Germline V gene data show CDR1 as SGHRS and CDR2 as YFSETQ. V was shortened by 0 bases and J by 6 bases, with 16 bases between the two germline ends. The CDR3 totals 15 residues. CDR3 nucleotide sequence: TGCGCCAGCAGCTTGGTGCCGGGAGCCACCGCCGAGCAGTACTTC. Residues: CASSLVPGATAEQYF.